The next 13 T cell receptor beta chains were all read from a single sample in a study of post-analysis software for immune sequencing data (dated by TCRdb to 2015 to 2017). Overall study results and their limits: Roughly 5 TRBV segments, including TRBV5-6, TRBV5-1 and TRBV20-1, were significantly more frequent in patients than controls.

Their specific antigens are unknown. Library preparation employed PCR. The instrument was an Illumina HiSeq 2500. To reduce PCR and sequencing biases, unique molecular identifiers were incorporated into the TCR beta cDNA libraries. TCRdb passed the public sequencing reads through fastp at Q25 and MiXCR, retaining productive beta sequences. Entries that share a CDR3 protein sequence are merged under the most common genes and DNA. This sample is represented by approximately 730,000 distinct CDR3 sequences; roughly 29% of them were singletons. The ten largest clonotypes hold approximately 0.55% of the sample. Sequencing input: blood. The receptors shown here come from a girl aged 10-17 years with multiple sclerosis.

The sample holds many counts of this clonotype. CDR3 region: CASSVGTSGPLEQYF. The CDR3, as DNA: TGTGCCAGCAGCGTAGGGACTAGCGGGCCGTTAGAGCAGTACTTC. The chain links TRBV9 to TRBJ2-7; 11 bases are shared with TRBD2. This CDR3 region has 15 residues. In germline, CDR1 is SGDLS, CDR2 YYNGEE. J was trimmed by 7 bases and V by 0 bases; bases with no gene match: 6.

This clonotype was counted a few times. The chain links TRBV12-3 or TRBV12-4 to TRBJ2-2; 7 bases line up with TRBD1. This CDR3 comprises 16 residues. With 5 bases clipped from V and 0 bases from J, the junction kept 6 bases outside the gene matches. The DNA of the CDR3 is TGTGCCAGCAGTCCCAGGGACAGCGCGAACACCGGGGAGCTGTTTTTT. Protein: CASSPRDSANTGELFF.

This clonotype was picked up a small number of times. The chain combines TRBV20-1 with TRBJ2-5, with 10 nucleotides matching TRBD1. The J call may not be correct, given that the DNA end is closer to TRBJ2-7. The CDR3 sequence is 17 residues long. From germline, CDR1 is DFQATT and CDR2 SNEGSKA (reference sequence). CDR3 coding DNA: TGCAGTGCTAGAGAGTCCTTGAGGGACAGGGGTCTGCGCGAGCAGTACTTC. This gives the protein CSARESLRDRGLREQYF.

This rearrangement joins TRBV7-8 to TRBJ2-7; a possible D gene is TRBD1 (6 bases). The CDR3 sequence is 14 residues long. V gave up 3 bases and J gave up 3 bases, with 12 bases separating them. Germline CDR1 is SGHVS and CDR2 is FQNEAQ. The CDR3 spells CASSFGQNNYEQYF. The CDR3 DNA sequence: TGTGCCAGCAGCTTTGGACAGAACAACTACGAGCAGTACTTC.

This clonotype was seen a few times. This sequence joins TRBV11-2 and TRBJ1-6; tentatively, D is TRBD1 (6 bases). The germline V and J ends were trimmed by 2 bases and 0 bases, with 20 bases remaining between them. CDR3 length: 20 amino acids. Per the germline V gene, CDR1 is SGHAT and CDR2 is FQNNGV. The CDR3 DNA reads TGTGCCAGCAGCTTATTGGGGGCAGGTGCTTCGAGCTCCTATAATTCACCCCTCCACTTT. Encoded protein: CASSLLGAGASSSYNSPLHF. The entire variable domain, with the rest obtained from reference TRBV11-2 and TRBJ1-6, is as follows: EAGVAQSPRYKIIEKRQSVAFWCNPISGHATLYWYQQILGQGPKLLIQFQNNGVVDDSQLPKDRFSAERLKGVDSTLKIQPAKLEDSAVYLCASSLLGAGASSSYNSPLHFGNGTRLTVT.

The rearrangement links TRBV7-2 to TRBJ1-3; 7 nucleotides agree with TRBD1. CDR1 and CDR2 from the germline V gene are SGHTA and FQGNSA. The V segment lost 5 bases and the J segment 4 bases; nucleotides outside the gene matches: 2. This CDR3 region has 13 residues. The CDR3 DNA sequence: TGTGCCAGCAGCCAGGGGGGCGGAAACACCATATATTTT. Protein sequence: CASSQGGGNTIYF.

The rearrangement joins TRBV7-2 to TRBJ2-1, with a tentative D call TRBD2 (5 bases). The CDR3 covers 13 residues. Looked up from germline, CDR1 is SGHTA and CDR2 is FQGNSA. The ends were cut back, 5 bases at V and 9 bases at J, with 14 bases in the middle. The CDR3 loop reads CASSPRRASEQFF. CDR3 nucleotides: TGTGCCAGCAGCCCCAGGCGGGCGAGTGAGCAGTTCTTC.

This clonotype has only a few counts. The chain carries TRBV10-2 and TRBJ2-5; possibly TRBD1 for D (5 bases). Germline-derived CDR1 and CDR2 are WSHSY and SAAADI. Trimming cost V 6 bases and J 5 bases, with 13 bases left between them. This CDR3 is 13 amino acids long. The CDR3 nucleotides read TGCGCCAGCAGCATGACAGAAAGGGAGACCCAGTACTTC. Translated, it gives CASSMTERETQYF.

The table lists this clonotype with a few counts. The chain carries TRBV4-1 and TRBJ1-1, with a tentative D call TRBD1 (5 bases). From germline, CDR1 is MGHRA and CDR2 YSYEKL. This CDR3 has 14 amino acids. With 4 bases removed from V and 5 bases from J, the gap between germline ends came to 14 bases. CDR3 bases: TGCGCCAGCAGCCTCGGGGGTTCGGGGACTGAAGCTTTCTTT. Translating gives CASSLGGSGTEAFF.

V and J are TRBV24-1 and TRBJ2-3; TRBD2 aligns across 8 bases. Germline loops: CDR1 KGHDR, CDR2 SFDVKD. V gave up 1 base and J gave up 5 bases; unmatched junction bases: 7. The CDR3 contains 16 residues. CDR3 sequence (DNA): TGTGCCACCAGTGATTTCGCGGCGGGAGGTGGAGATACGCAGTATTTT. This codes for CATSDFAAGGGDTQYF.

The chain combines TRBV29-1 with TRBJ2-5, with TRBD1 matching 8 bases. Germline-derived CDR1 and CDR2 are SQVTM and ANQGSEA. The length of the CDR3 is 13 residues. The CDR3 loop is CNVGAQGGETQYF. The CDR3 DNA sequence: TGCAACGTGGGAGCACAGGGGGGAGAGACCCAGTACTTC.

The chain combines TRBV29-1 with TRBJ1-1, with D maybe TRBD1 (5 bases). In germline, CDR1 is SQVTM, CDR2 ANQGSEA. The CDR3 runs to 15 residues. The V and J ends lost 5 bases and 2 bases respectively, with 18 bases between them. CDR3 DNA sequence: TGCAGCGTTATGAAATTCCGGGGCTCCAACACTGAAGCTTTCTTT. Residues: CSVMKFRGSNTEAFF.

The chain recombines TRBV20-1 with TRBJ1-1; D gene uncertain. Germline V CDR1 and CDR2: DFQATT, SNEGSKA (reference sequence). This CDR3 is 14 amino acids long. Trimming pared 1 base from V and 1 base from J, leaving 10 bases between. The CDR3 nucleotides are TGCAGTGCTAGAGTGGAGACACCGAACACTGAAGCTTTCTTT. Translation gives CSARVETPNTEAFF.